The T cell receptor (beta chain) under discussion was sequenced for a study of preoperative IRX-2 immunotherapy in early breast cancer. This sample's treatment: preoperative locoregional IRX-2 cytokine immunotherapy. Patients received preoperative, locoregional IRX-2 cytokine immunotherapy in a phase Ib study. Sequencing used immunoSEQ multiplex PCR; TCRdb keeps in-frame clones, though not all of them. This sample has 25,000 to 30,000 clones, with 82% found just once. Per the germline V gene, CDR1 is MNHGY and CDR2 is SAAAGT. CDR3 length: 14 amino acids. About this clone itself: The junction and the germline gene differ at one end; a read error may be behind it.

The chain couples TRBV6-8 to TRBJ1-1, with D hard to call. The sequence derives from a human donor with breast cancer. Sample acquisition took place from a patient treated with IRX-2 immunotherapy. The CDR3 sequence: CAISARGGYTEAFF. CDR3 coding DNA: TGTGCCATCAGTGCACGCGGAGGATACACTGAAGCTTTCTTT.